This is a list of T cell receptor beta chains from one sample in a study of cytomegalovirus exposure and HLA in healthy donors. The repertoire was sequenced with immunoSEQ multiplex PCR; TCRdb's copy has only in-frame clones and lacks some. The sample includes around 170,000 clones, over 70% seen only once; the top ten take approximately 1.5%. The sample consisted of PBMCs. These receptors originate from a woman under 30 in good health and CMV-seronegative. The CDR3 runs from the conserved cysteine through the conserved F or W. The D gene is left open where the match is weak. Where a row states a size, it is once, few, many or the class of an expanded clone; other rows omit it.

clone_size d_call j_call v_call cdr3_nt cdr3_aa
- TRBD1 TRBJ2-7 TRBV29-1 TGCAGCGCCTCAGGACAGGGGTTCTACGAGCAGTACTTC CSASGQGFYEQYF
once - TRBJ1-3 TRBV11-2 TGTGCCAGCAGCTTAAGCACAGCCTCCTCTGGAAACACCATATATTTT CASSLSTASSGNTIYF
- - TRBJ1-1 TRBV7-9 TGTGCCAGCAGCTTAGGCCAGATGAACACTGAAGCTTTCTTT CASSLGQMNTEAFF
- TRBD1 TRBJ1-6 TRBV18 TGTGCCAGCTCACAATACAGGGGGCCGGATTCACCCCTCCACTTT CASSQYRGPDSPLHF
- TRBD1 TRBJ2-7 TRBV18 TGTGCCAGCTCATCCGGGACAGGCTACGAGCAGTACTTC CASSSGTGYEQYF
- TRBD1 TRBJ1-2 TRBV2 TGTGCCAGCAGGTCACCCAGGGGGCGCAGCTATGGCTACACCTTC CASRSPRGRSYGYTF
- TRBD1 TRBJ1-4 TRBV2 TGTGCCAGCAGTTCCTACAGGGGCTCAGAAAAACTGTTTTTT CASSSYRGSEKLFF
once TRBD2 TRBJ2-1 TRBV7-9 TGTGCCAGCAGCTTAGTGCCAGCGGGGGACCTCAATGAGCAGTTCTTC CASSLVPAGDLNEQFF
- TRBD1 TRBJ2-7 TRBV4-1 TGCGCCAGCAGCCGACAGGGGGCCTACGAGCAGTACTTC CASSRQGAYEQYF
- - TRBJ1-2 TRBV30 TGTGCCTGGAGTCGTGAACGGGTGACGGTAGTTAACTATGGCTACACCTTC CAWSRERVTVVNYGYTF
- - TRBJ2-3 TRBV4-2 TGTGCCAGCAGTACGGGACTCCCCTCGGATGCGCAGTATTTT CASSTGLPSDAQYF
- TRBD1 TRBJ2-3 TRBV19 TGTGCCAGTAAAGCTGGAACAGGGGGAAAAGATACGCAGTATTTT CASKAGTGGKDTQYF
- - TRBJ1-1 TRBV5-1 TGCGCCAGCAGCTTGGTTTCAGGGATGAACACTGAAGCTTTCTTT CASSLVSGMNTEAFF
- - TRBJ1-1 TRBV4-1 TGCGCCAGCAGCCAAGGGGGGGAGGGCACTGAAGCTTTCTTT CASSQGGEGTEAFF
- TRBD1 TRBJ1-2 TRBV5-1 TGCGCCAGCAGCTTGGCTAGGGGGCAAGGTTATGGCTACACCTTC CASSLARGQGYGYTF
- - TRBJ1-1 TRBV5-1 TGCGCCAGCAGTTTAATAGATATGAACACTGAAGCTTTCTTT CASSLIDMNTEAFF
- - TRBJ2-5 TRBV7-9 TGTGCCAGCAGCTACACCGTCCAAGAGACCCAGTACTTC CASSYTVQETQYF
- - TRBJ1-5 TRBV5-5 TGTGCCAGCAGCCCCCGGGGGGGGCATAGCAATCAGCCCCAGCATTTT CASSPRGGHSNQPQHF
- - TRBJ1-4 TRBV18 TGTGCCAGCTCATCCTCGAGGGATGAAAAACTGTTTTTT CASSSSRDEKLFF
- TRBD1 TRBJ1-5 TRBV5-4 TGTGCCAGCAGCTTGGAAGGACAGGGTTCAAATCAGCCCCAGCATTTT CASSLEGQGSNQPQHF
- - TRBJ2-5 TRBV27 TGTGCCAGCTCCGGGGGTCGAGAGACCCAGTACTTC CASSGGRETQYF
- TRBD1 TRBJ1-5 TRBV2 TGTGCCAGCAGCAGGGACAGAGTACCCAATCAGCCCCAGCATTTT CASSRDRVPNQPQHF
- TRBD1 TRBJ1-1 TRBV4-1 TGCGCCAGCAGCCTCCGGGACAGCAATGAAGCTTTCTTT CASSLRDSNEAFF
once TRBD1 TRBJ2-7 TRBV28 TGTGCCAGCAGACCCTTGCTTGGGACAGATGCGGACGAGCAGTACTTC CASRPLLGTDADEQYF
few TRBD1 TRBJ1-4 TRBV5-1 TGCGCCAGCAGCTTCGAACAGGGGAGGTATGAAAAACTGTTTTTT CASSFEQGRYEKLFF
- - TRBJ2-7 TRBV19 TGTGCCACCGGGGACACCTCCTACGAGCAGTACTTC CATGDTSYEQYF
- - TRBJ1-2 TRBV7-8 TGTGCCAGCAGCTTATCTATTAGAGCTAACTATGGCTACACCTTC CASSLSIRANYGYTF
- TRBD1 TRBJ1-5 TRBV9 TGTGCCAGCAGCGGGCCCGGACAGGGGATCAATCAGCCCCAGCATTTT CASSGPGQGINQPQHF
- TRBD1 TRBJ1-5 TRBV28 TGTGCCAGCAGTTTCGGCAGGGGGATCAATCAGCCCCAGCATTTT CASSFGRGINQPQHF
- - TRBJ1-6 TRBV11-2 TGTGCCAGCAGCTCAGGTCGCCAGGGTAATTCACCCCTCCACTTT CASSSGRQGNSPLHF
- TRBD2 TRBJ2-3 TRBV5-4 TGTGCCAGCAGCTCCCCCCCACTAGCGGGGATAAATACGCAGTATTTT CASSSPPLAGINTQYF
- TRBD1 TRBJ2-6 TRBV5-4 TGTGCCAGCAGCGCGCCCAAGGACAGGGTATCCCAAACTTTAGTCCTGACTTTC CASSAPKDRVSQTLVLTF
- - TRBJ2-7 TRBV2 TGTGCCAGCACCAGACGGGACACCTCCTACGAGCAGTACTTC CASTRRDTSYEQYF
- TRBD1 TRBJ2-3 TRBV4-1 TGCGCCAGCAGCCCGGGACAGGGGGGAACAGATACGCAGTATTTT CASSPGQGGTDTQYF
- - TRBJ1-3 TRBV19 TGTGCCAGTAGGGTTCCGGGGTTTCCCCCCTCTTCTGGAAACACCATATATTTT CASRVPGFPPSSGNTIYF
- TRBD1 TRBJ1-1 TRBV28 TGTGCCAGCAGCTTAGACAGGGTGGGCACTGAAGCTTTCTTT CASSLDRVGTEAFF
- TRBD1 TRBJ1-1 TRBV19 TGTGCCAGTAGGGGACAGGGGGCGACTGAAGCTTTCTTT CASRGQGATEAFF
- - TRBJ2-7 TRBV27 TGTGCCAGCGGGATTACAGGGACCTACGAGCAGTACTTC CASGITGTYEQYF
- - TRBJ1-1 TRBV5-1 TGCGCCAGCAGCGTCAGGGAGAACACTGAAGCTTTCTTT CASSVRENTEAFF
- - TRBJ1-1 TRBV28 TGTGCCAGCAGTTTAGAGGGGGGGAGGACTGAAGCTTTCTTT CASSLEGGRTEAFF
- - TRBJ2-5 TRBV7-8 TGTGCCAGCAGCTTTGGTCTCATAGCGGTCCAACAAGAGACCCAGTACTTC CASSFGLIAVQQETQYF
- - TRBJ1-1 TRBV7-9 TGTGCCAGCAGCTTGTGGGGAGACACTGAAGCTTTCTTT CASSLWGDTEAFF
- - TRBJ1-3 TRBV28 TGTGCCAGCAGTCTTCCACGAGGGGGGGCAGCAGGAAACACCATATATTTT CASSLPRGGAAGNTIYF
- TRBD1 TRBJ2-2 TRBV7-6 TGTGCCAGCAGCTTAGCGGGGACAGGGTATCGGAACACCGGGGAGCTGTTTTTT CASSLAGTGYRNTGELFF
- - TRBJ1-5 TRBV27 TGTGCCAGCAGTTTATTGGAGGATCAGCCCCAGCATTTT CASSLLEDQPQHF
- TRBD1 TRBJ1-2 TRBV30 TGCGGGACAGCTCAGAACTATGGCTACACCTTC CGTAQNYGYTF
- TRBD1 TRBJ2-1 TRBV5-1 TGCGCCAGCAGCTTGGGGGGGACAGGTCACAATGAGCAGTTCTTC CASSLGGTGHNEQFF
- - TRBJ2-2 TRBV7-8 TGTGCCAGCAGCTTAGAGGGGGGGTACCGGTCCACCGGGGAGCTGTTTTTT CASSLEGGYRSTGELFF
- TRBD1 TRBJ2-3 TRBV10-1 TGCGCCAGCCCAAGACAGGGGACAGATACGCAGTATTTT CASPRQGTDTQYF
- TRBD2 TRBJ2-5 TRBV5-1 TGCGCCAGCAGCCTGACTAGCGGGGGGAACCAAGAGACCCAGTACTTC CASSLTSGGNQETQYF
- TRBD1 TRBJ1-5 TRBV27 TGTGCCAGCAGTTTAATCGGACAGGGCAATCAGCCCCAGCATTTT CASSLIGQGNQPQHF
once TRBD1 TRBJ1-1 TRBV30 TGTGCCTGGGACGACCTGACAGGGAGAAAAGCTTTCTTT CAWDDLTGRKAFF
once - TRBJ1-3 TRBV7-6 TGTGCCAGCAGCTCACCTTGGGGGGTTGGAAACACCATATATTTT CASSSPWGVGNTIYF
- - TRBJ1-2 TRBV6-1 TGTGCCAGCAGGTCGGATACAGGGAACTATGGCTACACCTTC CASRSDTGNYGYTF
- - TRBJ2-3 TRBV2 TGTGCCAGCAGCGCCAGGCTTAGCACAGATACGCAGTATTTT CASSARLSTDTQYF
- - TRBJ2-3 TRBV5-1 TGCGCCAGCAGCGAAGGGCCGGGGAGCACAGATACGCAGTATTTT CASSEGPGSTDTQYF
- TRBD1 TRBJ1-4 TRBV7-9 TGTTCCAGCAGCTTGGGACAGACAACGACGAAACTGTTTTTT CSSSLGQTTTKLFF